Listed here are 11 T cell receptor beta chains from one sample, sequenced in a study of T-cell reconstitution after alpha-beta-depleted transplantation in children (dated by TCRdb to 2016 to 2017). The library was produced with PCR. The sample was run on an Illumina HiSeq 2500. Molecular barcoding was employed in the preparation of TCR libraries, with unique molecular identifiers being used to normalize TCRbeta repertoire quantification. TCRdb took the public reads, trimmed them with fastp at Q25, ran MiXCR for clone calling and kept in-frame beta chains. Records with the same CDR3 protein are collapsed into one entry carrying the most frequent genes and DNA. Present in this sample are roughly 300,000 distinct CDR3 sequences, around a tenth of which were seen just once. The ten largest clones capture 2% to 3% of the sample. The sequenced sample was PBMCs from the stem cell graft donor, obtained from the stem cell graft. The source of these receptors is a human donor who donated a stem cell graft to a child with acute lymphoblastic leukemia.

With respect to this clonotype: One end of the junction is discordant with germline, which a read error may explain. V gene TRBV6-6 combines with J gene TRBJ2-7; TRBD1 agrees at 7 bases. Germline V gene data show CDR1 as MNHNY and CDR2 as SVGAGI (reference sequence). The CDR3 is 12 residues long. Here the CDR3 DNA reads TGTGACAGCAGTTACAGGGGTCCCGAGCAGTACTTC. Translated: CDSSYRGPEQYF.

This clonotype showed up just a few times. This rearrangement joins TRBV6-1 to TRBJ2-2, with 12 bases matching TRBD2. J lost 6 bases, V lost 6 bases, and 14 bases had no gene match. The germline V gene has CDR1 MNHNS and CDR2 SASEGT. This CDR3 spans 18 amino acids. CDR3 sequence reads: CASSLVRPGLAGSGELFF. CDR3 coding DNA: TGTGCCAGCAGCCTCGTCCGACCGGGACTAGCGGGTTCCGGGGAGCTGTTTTTT.

This clonotype has at least ten counts. The rearrangement joins TRBV5-1 to TRBJ1-1; no clear D. Trimming took off 2 bases at V and 2 bases at J, with 7 bases between the two ends. The CDR3 runs to 13 residues. Germline V CDR1 and CDR2: SGHRS, YFSETQ. DNA for the CDR3: TGCGCCAGCAGCTTACAGACTAACACTGAAGCTTTCTTT. Its translation: CASSLQTNTEAFF.

The table lists this clonotype with a few counts. The chain recombines TRBV11-2 with TRBJ2-4, with TRBD2 as a possible D gene (6 bases). This CDR3 is 16 amino acids long. Germline CDR1 and CDR2: SGHAT and FQNNGV. With 4 bases removed from V and 0 bases from J, the gap between germline ends came to 13 bases. The CDR3 DNA sequence: TGTGCCAGCAGCTGGGGACTCTCCGAAGCCAAAAACATTCAGTACTTC. It specifies CASSWGLSEAKNIQYF.

This sequence joins TRBV10-3 and TRBJ2-3; 12 bases fit TRBD2. From germline, CDR1 is ENHRY and CDR2 SYGVKD. With V trimmed by 6 bases and J by 5 bases, 9 bases remained unmatched. This CDR3 has 16 amino acids. The DNA for the CDR3 is TGTGCCATCAGCGAGACTAGCGGGAGAGGTATAGATACGCAGTATTTT. Residues: CAISETSGRGIDTQYF.

This clonotype was observed a handful of times. The rearrangement joins TRBV27 to TRBJ2-7; 9 bases agree with TRBD1. Germline-derived CDR1 and CDR2 are MNHEY and SMNVEV (reference sequence). The CDR3 length is 16 residues. Unmatched junction bases numbered 5, after V lost 0 bases and J lost 2 bases. The CDR3 spells CASSLSPDRGAYEQYF. The CDR3 nucleotides read TGTGCCAGCAGTTTATCTCCTGACAGGGGGGCCTACGAGCAGTACTTC.

Turning to this clonotype: This clone may be a read error of a much larger clone one base away. The rearrangement links TRBV20-1 to TRBJ2-7; no clear D. V dropped 2 bases and J dropped 0 bases, with 2 bases sitting between them. The CDR3 is 11 residues long. In germline, CDR1 is DFQATT, CDR2 SNEGSKA (reference sequence). CDR3 residues: CSARYSYEQYF. The CDR3 DNA reads TGCAGTGCTAGATACTCCTACGAGCAGTACTTC.

This clonotype has at least ten counts. Germline is not matched at one junction end, which may reflect a read error. J is TRBJ1-1 and V is TRBV27; D is unclear. This CDR3 spans 15 amino acids. Germline V gene sequence: CDR1 MNHEY, CDR2 SMNVEV (reference sequence). The CDR3 DNA is TGCGCCAGCAGCTTACCAGGTCGGATGAACACTGAAGCTTTCTTT. Its protein product is CASSLPGRMNTEAFF.

This clonotype showed up just once. The junction departs from germline at one end; a sequencing error may be responsible. This rearrangement joins TRBV2 to TRBJ2-7; D not resolved. The CDR3 runs to 12 residues. Germline values: CDR1 SNHLY, CDR2 FYNNEI. CDR3 nucleotides: TGTGCCAGCGGTGAATGGGGCTACGAGCAGTACTTC. It codes for CASGEWGYEQYF.

In its sample, this clonotype was seen a few times. As DNA, the CDR3 is TGCGCCAGCAGCCCAGGAGCCGTAGGCTCCTACAATGAGCAGTTCTTC. It translates to CASSPGAVGSYNEQFF. This chain links TRBV5-1 with TRBJ2-1, with D uncertain. Trimming left V 4 bases short and J 0 bases short, with 14 bases between. CDR1 SGHRS and CDR2 YFSETQ come from the germline V gene. CDR3 length equals 16 residues.

The chain couples TRBV5-1 to TRBJ2-1; 11 bases fit TRBD2. Unmatched junction bases numbered 6, after V lost 5 bases and J lost 5 bases. The V gene's germline CDR1 is SGHRS and CDR2 YFSETQ. This CDR3 contains 15 residues. The CDR3 is CASSTGTSGHNEQFF. The DNA for the CDR3 is TGCGCCAGCAGTACCGGGACTAGCGGACACAATGAGCAGTTCTTC.